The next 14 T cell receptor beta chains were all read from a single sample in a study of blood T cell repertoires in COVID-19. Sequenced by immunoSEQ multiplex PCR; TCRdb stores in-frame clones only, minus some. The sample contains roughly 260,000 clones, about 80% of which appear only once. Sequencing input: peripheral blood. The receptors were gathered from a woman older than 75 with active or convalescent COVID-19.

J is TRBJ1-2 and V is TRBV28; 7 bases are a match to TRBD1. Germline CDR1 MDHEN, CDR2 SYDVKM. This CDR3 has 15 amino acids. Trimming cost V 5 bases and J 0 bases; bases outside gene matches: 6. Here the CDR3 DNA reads TGTGCCAGCAGTCTCGGGGACAGCTCTAACTATGGCTACACCTTC. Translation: CASSLGDSSNYGYTF.

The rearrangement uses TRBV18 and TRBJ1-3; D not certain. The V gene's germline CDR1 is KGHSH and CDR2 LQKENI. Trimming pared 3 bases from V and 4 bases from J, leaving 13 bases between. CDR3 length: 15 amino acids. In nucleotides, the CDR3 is TGTGCCAGCTCACCCCCAGGAGGGCCAGGAAACACCATATATTTT. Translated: CASSPPGGPGNTIYF.

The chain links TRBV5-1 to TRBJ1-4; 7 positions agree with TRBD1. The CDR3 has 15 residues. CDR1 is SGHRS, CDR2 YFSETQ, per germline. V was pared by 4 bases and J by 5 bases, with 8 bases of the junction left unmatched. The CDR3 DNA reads TGCGCCAGCAGCAAAAGACAGGGTGGCAATGAAAAACTGTTTTTT. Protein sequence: CASSKRQGGNEKLFF.

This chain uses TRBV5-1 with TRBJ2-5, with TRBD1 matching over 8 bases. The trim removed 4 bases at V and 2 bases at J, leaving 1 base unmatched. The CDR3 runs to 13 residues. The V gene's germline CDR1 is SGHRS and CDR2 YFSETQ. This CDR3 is CASSHRGQETQYF. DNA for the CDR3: TGCGCCAGCAGCCACAGGGGGCAAGAGACCCAGTACTTC.

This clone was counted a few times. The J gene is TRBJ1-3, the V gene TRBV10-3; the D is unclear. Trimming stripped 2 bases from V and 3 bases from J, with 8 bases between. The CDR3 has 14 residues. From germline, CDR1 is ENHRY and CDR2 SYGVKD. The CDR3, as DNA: TGTGCCATCAGTGAGGACACAGTTGGAAACACCATATATTTT. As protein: CAISEDTVGNTIYF.

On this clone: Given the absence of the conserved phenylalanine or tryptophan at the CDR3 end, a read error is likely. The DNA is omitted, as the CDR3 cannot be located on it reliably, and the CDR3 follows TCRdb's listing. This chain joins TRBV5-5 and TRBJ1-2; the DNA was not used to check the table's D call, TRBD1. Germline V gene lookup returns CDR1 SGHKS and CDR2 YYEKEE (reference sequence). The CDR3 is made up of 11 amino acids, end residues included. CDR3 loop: CASSLARHRPN.

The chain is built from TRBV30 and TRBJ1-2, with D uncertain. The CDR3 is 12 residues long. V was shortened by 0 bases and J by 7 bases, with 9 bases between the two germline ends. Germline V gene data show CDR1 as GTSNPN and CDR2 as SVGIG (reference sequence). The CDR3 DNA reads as TGTGCCTGGAGTGTACTAGGTCTTGGCTACACCTTC. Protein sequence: CAWSVLGLGYTF.

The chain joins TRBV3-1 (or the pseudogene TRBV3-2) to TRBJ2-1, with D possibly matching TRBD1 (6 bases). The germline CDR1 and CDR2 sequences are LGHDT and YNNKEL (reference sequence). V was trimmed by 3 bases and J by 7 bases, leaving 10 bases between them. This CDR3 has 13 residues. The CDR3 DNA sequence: TGTGCCAGCAGCCAGACAGGTTTGAATGAGCAGTTCTTC. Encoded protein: CASSQTGLNEQFF.

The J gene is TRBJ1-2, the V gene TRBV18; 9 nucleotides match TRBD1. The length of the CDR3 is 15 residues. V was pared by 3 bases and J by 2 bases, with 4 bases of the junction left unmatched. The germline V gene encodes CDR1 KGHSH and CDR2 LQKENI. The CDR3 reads CASSPAGTGNYGYTF. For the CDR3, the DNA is TGTGCCAGCTCACCGGCCGGGACAGGGAACTATGGCTACACCTTC.

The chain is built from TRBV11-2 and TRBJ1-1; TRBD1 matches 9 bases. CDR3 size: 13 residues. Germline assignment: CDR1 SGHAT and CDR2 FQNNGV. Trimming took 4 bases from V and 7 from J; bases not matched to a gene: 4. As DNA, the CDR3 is TGTGCCAGCAGCTCGGACAGGGGCGGTGAAGCTTTCTTT. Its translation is CASSSDRGGEAFF.

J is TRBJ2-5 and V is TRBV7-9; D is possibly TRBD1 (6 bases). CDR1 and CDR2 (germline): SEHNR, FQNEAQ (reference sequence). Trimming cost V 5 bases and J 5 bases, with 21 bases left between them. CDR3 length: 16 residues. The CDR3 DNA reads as TGTGCCAGCAGCCCCAACCGGGACACCACCGCGGAGACCCAGTACTTC. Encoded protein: CASSPNRDTTAETQYF.

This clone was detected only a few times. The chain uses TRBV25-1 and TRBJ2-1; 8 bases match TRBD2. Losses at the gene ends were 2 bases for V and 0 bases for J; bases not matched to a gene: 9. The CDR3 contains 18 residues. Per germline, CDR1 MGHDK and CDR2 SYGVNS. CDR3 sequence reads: CASSEELAAMSSYNEQFF. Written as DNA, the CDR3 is TGTGCCAGCAGTGAAGAACTAGCGGCCATGAGCTCCTACAATGAGCAGTTCTTC. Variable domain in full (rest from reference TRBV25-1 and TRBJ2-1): EADIYQTPRYLVIGTGKKITLECSQTMGHDKMYWYQQDPGMELHLIHYSYGVNSTEKGDLSSESTVSRIRTEHFPLTLESARPSHTSQYLCASSEELAAMSSYNEQFFGPGTRLTVL.

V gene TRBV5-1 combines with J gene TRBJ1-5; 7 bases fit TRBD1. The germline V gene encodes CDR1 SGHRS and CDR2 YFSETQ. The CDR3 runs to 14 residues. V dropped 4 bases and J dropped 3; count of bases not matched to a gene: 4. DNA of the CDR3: TGCGCCAGCAGCCGGACAGGCGTCAATCAGCCCCAGCATTTT. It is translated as CASSRTGVNQPQHF.

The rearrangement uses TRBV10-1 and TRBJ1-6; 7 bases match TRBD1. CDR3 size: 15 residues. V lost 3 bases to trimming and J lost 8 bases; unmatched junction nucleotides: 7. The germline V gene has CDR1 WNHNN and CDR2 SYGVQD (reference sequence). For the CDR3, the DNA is TGCGCCAGCAGTGACCCGGGACAGAAGGATTCACCCCTCCACTTT. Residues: CASSDPGQKDSPLHF.